This T cell receptor beta chain was captured by sequencing in a study of OX40 agonist ivuxolimab in advanced cancers. Across the study: Patients received ivuxolimab, an agonistic anti-OX40 (CD134) antibody.

The CDR3 contains 15 residues. Trimming took 4 bases from V and 4 from J; bases not matched to a gene: 3. Germline V gene lookup returns CDR1 WNHNN and CDR2 SYGVQD (reference sequence). Sequencing was performed with immunoSEQ multiplex PCR; in TCRdb, only in-frame clones are kept and a portion is missing. The data show 34,000 or so clones, about four fifths seen once. This sequence originates from an adult with an advanced solid tumor such as melanoma, head and neck, liver or kidney cancer. The specimen was CD4+ or CD8+ T cells sorted from blood, collected in a trial of the OX40 agonist ivuxolimab. The chain has TRBV10-1 and TRBJ1-5; 11 nucleotides line up with TRBD1. The CDR3 DNA is TGCGCCAGCAGTGCCGGGACAGGGGGGAATCAGCCCCAGCATTTT. Amino acids: CASSAGTGGNQPQHF.